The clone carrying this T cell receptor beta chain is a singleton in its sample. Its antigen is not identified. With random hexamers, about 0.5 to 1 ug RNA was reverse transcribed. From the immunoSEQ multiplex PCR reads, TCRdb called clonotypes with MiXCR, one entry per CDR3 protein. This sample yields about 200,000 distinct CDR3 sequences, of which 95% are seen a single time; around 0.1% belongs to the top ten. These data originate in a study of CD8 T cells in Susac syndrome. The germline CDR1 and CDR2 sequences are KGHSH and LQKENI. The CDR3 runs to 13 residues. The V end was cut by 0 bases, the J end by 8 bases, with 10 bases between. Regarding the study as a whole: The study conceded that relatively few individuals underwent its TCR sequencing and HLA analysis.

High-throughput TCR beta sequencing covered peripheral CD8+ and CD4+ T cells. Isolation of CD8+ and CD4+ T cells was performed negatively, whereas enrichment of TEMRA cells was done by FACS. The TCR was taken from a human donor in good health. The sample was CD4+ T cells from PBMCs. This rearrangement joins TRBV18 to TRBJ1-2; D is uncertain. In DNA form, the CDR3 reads TGTGCCAGCTCACCACCCGGGTCTGGCGGCTACACCTTC. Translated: CASSPPGSGGYTF.